The sequence of this T cell receptor (beta chain) was determined in a study of T cell responses to AZD1222 COVID-19 vaccine. The study's findings and limits: A reported finding is that nearly half of spike-specific TCRs target unmutated variant regions.

For this clone: Its specificity is not known.

Some clones are missing from TCRdb's copy, which holds only in-frame ones; the method was immunoSEQ multiplex PCR. This sample has fewer than 200,000 clones, with roughly nine tenths found just once. This sequence was found in an adult in good health. This specimen consisted of peripheral blood, obtained on day 0 of MenACWY control vaccination.

In DNA, the CDR3 is TGTGCCAGCAGTTACGAGGGAGCTGTCACAGATACGCAGTATTTT. Translation gives CASSYEGAVTDTQYF. This chain joins TRBV6-5 and TRBJ2-3, with D tentatively TRBD2 (5 bases). With 2 bases removed from V and 2 bases from J, the gap between germline ends came to 11 bases. The length of the CDR3 is 15 residues. CDR1 and CDR2 (germline): MNHEY, SVGAGI.